These 21 T cell receptor beta chains share one sample of origin, sequenced in a study of T cell responses to AZD1222 COVID-19 vaccine. The assay was immunoSEQ multiplex PCR, and TCRdb's table has in-frame clones only and misses some. In the table there are about 94,000 clones, roughly 85% of which are singletons. Sequencing used peripheral blood, obtained 28 days after the second AZD1222 dose. These receptors were obtained from an adult who received the AZD1222 COVID-19 vaccine.

This clone was counted a single time. CDR3 in DNA: TGCGCCAGCAGCCAAGATCGGACTAGCGGACCCTACGAGCAGTACTTC. Protein sequence: CASSQDRTSGPYEQYF. The chain recombines TRBV4-1 with TRBJ2-7; TRBD2 agrees at 10 bases. Trimming took 0 bases from V and 2 from J; bases not matched to a gene: 4. CDR3 length: 16 residues. The V gene's germline CDR1 is MGHRA and CDR2 YSYEKL.

The rearrangement joins TRBV7-2 to TRBJ2-3, with 13 bases fitting TRBD2. V dropped 5 bases and J dropped 12; count of bases not matched to a gene: 11. Germline loops: CDR1 SGHTA, CDR2 FQGNSA. The CDR3 is 15 residues long. The CDR3 sequence: CASSPRTSGSGLQYF. CDR3 coding DNA: TGTGCCAGCAGCCCTCGGACTAGCGGGAGCGGGCTACAGTATTTT.

This clone has just a few counts. This chain uses TRBV3-1 (or the pseudogene TRBV3-2) with TRBJ2-2, with D possibly matching TRBD2 (5 bases). V lost 6 bases and J 3 bases, leaving 14 bases between the germline ends. The CDR3 loop spans 15 amino acids. Germline loops: CDR1 LGHDT, CDR2 YNNKEL (reference sequence). CDR3 in DNA: TGTGCCAGCAGACTTGGACTTTACGACACCGGGGAGCTGTTTTTT. Residues: CASRLGLYDTGELFF.

The count of this clone is one. The chain carries TRBV5-1 and TRBJ2-1; 8 positions match TRBD2. The CDR3 spans 17 residues. CDR1 and CDR2 from the germline V gene are SGHRS and YFSETQ. The V and J ends lost 4 bases and 3 bases, in that order; junction bases with no gene match: 12. The CDR3 DNA sequence: TGCGCCAGCAGCCCGGACCCGGGGGGGCTAAACTACAATGAGCAGTTCTTC. This codes for CASSPDPGGLNYNEQFF.

This clone was observed once. V gene TRBV5-6 combines with J gene TRBJ2-1, with 7 bases that match TRBD2. Losses at the gene ends were 2 bases for V and 2 bases for J; bases not matched to a gene: 7. The CDR3 is made up of 16 amino acids. The germline V gene has CDR1 SGHDT and CDR2 YYEEEE. CDR3 in amino acids: CASSFRAGVPYNEQFF. The DNA for the CDR3 is TGTGCCAGCAGCTTTCGGGCGGGAGTTCCCTACAATGAGCAGTTCTTC.

The chain uses TRBV19 and TRBJ1-4; 7 nucleotides align to TRBD1. Germline V CDR1 and CDR2: LNHDA, SQIVND (reference sequence). CDR3 length equals 15 residues. Trimming cost V 3 bases and J 7 bases; bases outside gene matches: 8. CDR3 residues: CASSITGVRGEKLFF. The CDR3 coding sequence is TGTGCCAGTAGTATTACAGGGGTCCGAGGTGAAAAACTGTTTTTT. The variable domain in full, with the rest retrieved from reference TRBV19 and TRBJ1-4, is DGGITQSPKYLFRKEGQNVTLSCEQNLNHDAMYWYRQDPGQGLRLIYYSQIVNDFQKGDIAEGYSVSREKKESFPLTVTSAQKNPTAFYLCASSITGVRGEKLFFGSGTQLSVL.

In regard to this clone: This sample includes further DNA sequences coding for the same CDR3. The V and J genes are TRBV7-2 and TRBJ2-7; 10 nucleotides align to TRBD2. The trim removed 3 bases at V and 0 bases at J, leaving 2 bases unmatched. Germline V gene sequence: CDR1 SGHTA, CDR2 FQGNSA. This CDR3 has 15 amino acids. This CDR3 reads CASSFGLAVSYEQYF. CDR3 in DNA: TGTGCCAGCAGCTTCGGACTAGCGGTCTCCTACGAGCAGTACTTC.

This chain links TRBV19 with TRBJ1-6, with 9 bases fitting TRBD1. The CDR3 contains 16 residues. V shed 6 bases and J 3 bases; nucleotides not matched to a gene: 6. CDR1 LNHDA and CDR2 SQIVND come from the germline V gene (reference sequence). The CDR3 DNA follows: TGTGCCAGTAGCCGGGACAGGGAGTTCTATAATTCACCCCTCCACTTT. Protein sequence: CASSRDREFYNSPLHF.

The chain has TRBV7-2 and TRBJ1-5, with D maybe TRBD1 (5 bases). The CDR3 is made up of 17 amino acids. Germline V gene sequence: CDR1 SGHTA, CDR2 FQGNSA. Trimming took off 5 bases at V and 1 base at J, with 18 bases between the two ends. CDR3 DNA: TGTGCCAGCAGCCCCGCTTGGGGGACGGCGAGCAATCAGCCCCAGCATTTT. It encodes CASSPAWGTASNQPQHF.

This CDR3 is CAWITGGTEAFF. Here the CDR3 DNA reads TGTGCCTGGATAACAGGGGGGACTGAAGCTTTCTTT. This rearrangement joins TRBV30 to TRBJ1-1; 8 nucleotides agree with TRBD1. The CDR3 sequence is 12 residues long. V was pared by 4 bases and J by 5 bases, with 3 bases of the junction left unmatched. Germline CDR1 and CDR2: GTSNPN and SVGIG (reference sequence).

The CDR3 reads CASSQSTENTEAFF. In nucleotides, the CDR3 is TGCGCCAGCAGCCAATCGACAGAGAACACTGAAGCTTTCTTT. The V call is TRBV4-3, the J call TRBJ1-1, with a tentative D call TRBD1 (5 bases). The CDR3 length is 14 residues. The germline gives CDR1 LGHNA, CDR2 YSLEER. V lost 2 bases, J lost 1 base, and 8 bases lay in between.

In its sample, this clone was seen a few times. This sequence joins TRBV28 and TRBJ2-6; no clear D. This CDR3 region has 15 residues. Germline values: CDR1 MDHEN, CDR2 SYDVKM. Trimming stripped 1 base from V and 2 bases from J, with 6 bases between. In DNA, the CDR3 is TGTGCCAGCAGTTTATCTGTAACTGGGGCCAACGTCCTGACTTTC. Encoded protein: CASSLSVTGANVLTF.

The V gene is TRBV15, the J gene TRBJ2-4; no firm D call. CDR1 is LNHNV and CDR2 is YYDKDF in the germline V gene (reference sequence). The CDR3 is made up of 15 amino acids. Trimming left V 9 bases short and J 5 bases short, with 20 bases between. In nucleotides, the CDR3 is TGTGCCACGGAGAGAATAGGACGGTCACAAAACATTCAGTACTTC. Protein sequence: CATERIGRSQNIQYF.

The J gene is TRBJ2-2, the V gene TRBV10-1; a possible D gene is TRBD2 (6 bases). Per the germline V gene, CDR1 is WNHNN and CDR2 is SYGVQD (reference sequence). This CDR3 has 14 amino acids. V lost 9 bases, J lost 4 bases, and 15 bases lay in between. CDR3 loop: CASSRDSSTGELFF. The CDR3 region has the DNA TGCGCCAGTAGTAGGGACTCCTCCACCGGGGAGCTGTTTTTT.

The chain is built from TRBV7-9 and TRBJ2-2; maybe TRBD1 (7 bases). Germline CDR1 SEHNR, CDR2 FQNEAQ (reference sequence). The CDR3 extends over 15 amino acids. V gave up 7 bases and J gave up 5 bases, with 17 bases separating them. The CDR3: CASNPQGSGTGELFF. The CDR3 DNA reads as TGTGCCAGCAACCCACAGGGGAGCGGGACCGGGGAGCTGTTTTTT.

Written as DNA, the CDR3 is TGTGCCAGTAGCCGGCGGGACAGGGGGAAAGCGGGCTCCTACAATGAGCAGTTCTTC. Translation gives CASSRRDRGKAGSYNEQFF. The V and J genes are TRBV19 and TRBJ2-1, with TRBD1 matching 11 bases. The CDR3 is made up of 19 amino acids. Germline V lookup: CDR1 LNHDA, CDR2 SQIVND (reference sequence). Germline trimming cut 6 bases from V and 0 bases from J; bases unmatched to any gene: 13.

The chain is built from TRBV10-1 and TRBJ2-3; the D is unclear. Germline assignment: CDR1 WNHNN and CDR2 SYGVQD (reference sequence). The CDR3 length is 11 residues. V lost 3 bases, J lost 2 bases, and 0 bases lay in between. This chain's CDR3 is CASSDTDTQYF. DNA of the CDR3: TGCGCCAGCAGTGACACAGATACGCAGTATTTT.

J is TRBJ2-5 and V is TRBV15, with no clear D. The V and J ends lost 5 bases and 4 bases respectively, with 8 bases between them. The germline gives CDR1 LNHNV, CDR2 YYDKDF (reference sequence). The CDR3 totals 12 residues. In DNA form, the CDR3 reads TGTGCCACCAGCGCTGCCCGAGAGACCCAGTACTTC. Protein sequence: CATSAARETQYF.

CDR3 protein: CASTATTSYEQYF. CDR3 DNA sequence: TGCGCCAGCACCGCGACCACCTCCTACGAGCAGTACTTC. The rearrangement joins TRBV5-1 to TRBJ2-7; D gene unclear. V lost 6 bases and J 0 bases, leaving 10 bases between the germline ends. This CDR3 region has 13 residues. CDR1 and CDR2 (germline): SGHRS, YFSETQ.

This clone was detected once. The genes are TRBV12-2 and TRBJ1-1. TRBV12-2 is given as a pseudogene. The CDR3 contains 14 residues. The CDR3 nucleotides are TGTGCAAGTCGCTTAGTTGGGGTGTGCACTGAAGCTTTCTTT. The encoded protein is CASRLVGVCTEAFF.

The CDR3 bases are TGTGCCAGCAGTGATCTCGGAGGGGGCTACACTGAAGCTTTCTTT. This codes for CASSDLGGGYTEAFF. The J gene is TRBJ1-1, the V gene TRBV2; TRBD1 matches 7 bases. With V trimmed by 3 bases and J by 3 bases, 7 bases remained unmatched. Germline lookup yields CDR1 SNHLY and CDR2 FYNNEI. The CDR3 extends over 15 amino acids.